The present TCR beta chain was sequenced within a study of T cell repertoires in cytomegalovirus infection (dated by TCRdb to about 2019). For context, the study as a whole: The peptide stimulations were aimed at well-studied HLA-B-restricted epitopes as well as recently identified HLA-C-restricted CMV epitopes, whose presentation resists viral immunomodulation. Because public TCR beta signatures pointed to carriage of CMV infection together with the matching HLA type, the HLA type of each donor mattered for the analysis. Overall results and qualifications from the work: Cumulative frequency of public TCR beta family members discriminated carriers of CMV infection plus the relevant HLA type in this cohort and an independent roughly 320-donor cohort. The ex vivo response was dominated by HLA-C-restricted CMV-specific TCR beta clonotypes, which also provided the single most frequent clonotype in two of eight donors.

A note on this clonotype: This receptor's antigen is unknown. Qualities for individual bases were not recorded, and no much larger clone is one base off.

Reading from cysteine to phenylalanine, the CDR3 counts 13 amino acids. Just CDR3 DNA is preserved here, 39 bases in frame from base 1. V is pruned by 9 bases and J by 5 bases, leaving 6 bases of the junction without a gene match. The germline V gene (reference sequence) gives CDR1 as LNHDA and CDR2 as SQIVND. The sample's treatment or condition label, in plain terms: in vitro stimulation with specific CMV peptide epitopes to enrich CMV-specific T cells. Sequencing took place on an Illumina HiSeq 1500. The public reads were reprocessed in TCRdb via fastp at Q25 and MiXCR, keeping in-frame beta chains. CDR3 protein duplicates are merged, each entry listing the most common genes and DNA. The sample includes around 570,000 distinct CDR3 sequences, with 40% observed a single time. The top ten clonotypes cover roughly 50% of the sample.

The rearranged segments are TRBV19 and TRBJ1-5; the central 8 bases match TRBD1. The input for sequencing was cultured PBMCs, taken from culture after CMV antigen stimulation. This TCR was recovered from a human donor in good health (CMV status not recorded). Some clones in this sample may be carry-over from other donors' samples. The CDR3 corresponds to CASQGQGDQPQHF. The DNA sequence is given as TGTGCCAGCCAAGGACAGGGTGATCAGCCCCAGCATTTT. Reference TRBV19 and TRBJ1-5 genes cover what lies past the CDR3, so the full variable domain is DGGITQSPKYLFRKEGQNVTLSCEQNLNHDAMYWYRQDPGQGLRLIYYSQIVNDFQKGDIAEGYSVSREKKESFPLTVTSAQKNPTAFYLCASQGQGDQPQHFGDGTRLSIL.